The source of this TCR beta chain is a study of blood T cell repertoires in COVID-19. On the study more broadly: Acute and convalescent COVID-19 specimens originated in the United States, Italy and Spain. Sources were T cells, B-cell-depleted T cells, or PBMCs; the material itself was cDNA or gDNA.

Germline CDR1 reads MNHEY; CDR2 reads SMNVEV (reference sequence). Trimming took 5 bases from V and 0 from J, leaving 17 bases between them. The CDR3 has 17 amino acids. Methods used by the authors: Reference gene primer amplification gave nucleated cell count estimates. Assay used: immunoSEQ multiplex PCR; TCRdb lists only in-frame clones, some missing. That table furnishes V, J and clone size, whereas the DNA furnished D and trimming. The sample consists of 270,000 or so clones, around 82% of them appearing once. The sequence was obtained from a human donor in a cohort sampled during active COVID-19. The rearrangement links TRBV27 to TRBJ1-5; possible D gene TRBD1, 5 bases. Sequencing was performed on peripheral blood. The CDR3 coding sequence is TGTGCCAGCAGTGGGGCCAGGGCCTTCTATAGCAATCAGCCCCAGCATTTT. Translating it yields CASSGARAFYSNQPQHF.